A selection of T cell receptor beta chains follows, all from one sample in a study of T cell changes during pregnancy in multiple sclerosis. This table comes from immunoSEQ multiplex PCR, and its TCRdb copy is limited to in-frame clones, with some not included. In the table there are 83,000 or so clones, nearly 95% of which are singletons. Here the sequenced sample was peripheral blood, taken after pregnancy. The source of these receptors is a female donor in good health, enrolled as a control in a pregnancy study. Each CDR3 is given with its conserved first and last residue. Not all rows give a size; the values are once, few, many and, for expanded clones, a class.

>.|TRBV7-2
CASSSTRTTDTQYF
>.|TRBV5-1
CASSLRNGRANVLTF
>.|TRBV5-1
CASSLVETGSEQYF
>.|TRBV6-1
CASSDQTDTQYF
>.|TRBV27
CASNGGNGGRTQYF
>.|TRBV29-1
CSVGGRGHSYEQYF
>.|TRBV29-1
CSVASGQGIYEQYF
>.|TRBV5-6
CASIVSGSYNEQFF
>.|TRBV28
CASSLFGQGLGETQYF
>.|TRBV5-1
CAGRSGTTNTGELFF
>.|TRBV25-1
CASSPWTGFGETQYF
>.|TRBV29-1
CSVYAGERTDTQYF
>.|TRBV28
CASSSLWGRGGESEQYF
>.|TRBV4-1
CASSPLAGGHNEQFF
>.|TRBV5-1
CASSTGTLEGHYGYTF
>.|TRBV19
CASSSRVSNQPQHF
>.|TRBV29-1
CSVAQGNYEQYF
>.|TRBV7-2
CASRSSFTTDTQYF
>once|TRBV5-1
CASSLVRRGDEQYF
>.|TRBV19
CASSIDSGGSNQPQHF
>.|TRBV15
CATSRDRGTGNTIYF
>.|TRBV6-5
CASSYSRPGQTTATF
>.|TRBV19
CASSITPNTEAFF
>.|TRBV15
CATSLHKGGELFF
>.|TRBV15
CATSGPDWAREQYF
>.|TRBV28
CASSLGLANSPDTQYF
>once|TRBV20-1
CSLRRNTEAFF
>.|TRBV28
CASRRLAGAEETQYF
>.|TRBV9
CASSSGLAGGLYDEQFF
>.|TRBV7-9
CASSRGGGPEQFF
>.|TRBV9
CASNSGQGAMNTEAFF
>.|TRBV27
CATGRTDRPDTQYF
>.|TRBV7-8
CASIEGGGGYYEQYF
>.|TRBV14
CASSQAGGVIYNEQFF
>.|TRBV13
CASSWYRGLTEAFF
>.|TRBV2
CASSPTTSGRGGTQYF
>once|TRBV28
CASQLRLGLGEQYF
>.|TRBV12-1
CASTPPLAGRSQETQYF
>.|TRBV5-1
CASSLGQGVQETQYF
>.|TRBV5-1
CASSQSPAGDTGELFF
>.|TRBV4-1
CASSQYGHPYTEAFF
>.|TRBV28
CASISREMAQYF
>.|TRBV5-4
CASSLAYGRGQAYEQYF
>once|TRBV5-1
CASSLEGLENTEAFF
>.|TRBV5-1
CASSLDRGSYEQYF
>once|TRBV25-1
CASSTPLGPRAEAFF
>.|TRBV27
CASSSSPDRGFTEAFF
>.|TRBV28
CASSSGGVNYGYTF
>.|TRBV4-1
CASSQEPGGGTYEQYF
>.|TRBV21-1
CASSGSATNEKLFF
>.|TRBV19
CASSIGQGARGYTF
>.|TRBV19
CASSGWTDYEQYF
>.|TRBV6-1
CASSKTSTGGELFF